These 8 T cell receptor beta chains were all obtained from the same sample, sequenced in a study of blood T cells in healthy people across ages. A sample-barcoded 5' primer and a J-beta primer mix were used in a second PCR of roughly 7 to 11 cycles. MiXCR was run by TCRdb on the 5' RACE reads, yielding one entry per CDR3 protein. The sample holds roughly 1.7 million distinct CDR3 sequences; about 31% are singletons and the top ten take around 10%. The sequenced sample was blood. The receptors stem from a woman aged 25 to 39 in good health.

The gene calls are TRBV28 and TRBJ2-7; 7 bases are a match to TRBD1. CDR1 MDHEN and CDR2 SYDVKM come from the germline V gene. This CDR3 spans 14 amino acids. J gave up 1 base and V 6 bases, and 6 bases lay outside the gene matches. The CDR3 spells CASRGPGQSYEQYF. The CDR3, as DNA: TGTGCCAGCAGGGGACCGGGACAGTCCTACGAGCAGTACTTC. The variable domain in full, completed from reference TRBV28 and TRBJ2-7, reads DVKVTQSSRYLVKRTGEKVFLECVQDMDHENMFWYRQDPGLGLRLIYFSYDVKMKEKGDIPEGYSVSREKKERFSLILESASTNQTSMYLCASRGPGQSYEQYFGPGTRLTVT.

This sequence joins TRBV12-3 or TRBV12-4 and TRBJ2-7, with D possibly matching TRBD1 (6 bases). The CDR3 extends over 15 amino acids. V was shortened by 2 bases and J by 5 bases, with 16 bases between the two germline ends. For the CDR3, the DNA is TGTGCCAGCAGTTTAAGACGTCAGGGGTTGAACGAGCAGTACTTC. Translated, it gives CASSLRRQGLNEQYF.

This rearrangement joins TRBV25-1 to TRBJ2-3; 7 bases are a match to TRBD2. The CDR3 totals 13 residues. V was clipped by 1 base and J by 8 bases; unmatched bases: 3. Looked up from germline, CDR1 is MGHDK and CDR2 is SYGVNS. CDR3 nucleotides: TGTGCCAGCAGTGAATGGGGGGGTGCTACGCAGTATTTT. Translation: CASSEWGGATQYF.

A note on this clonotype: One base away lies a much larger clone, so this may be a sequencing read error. The CDR3 is CATSELPGTGKDTQYF. For the CDR3, the DNA is TGTGCCACCAGTGAACTACCCGGGACAGGGAAAGACACCCAGTACTTC. The gene calls are TRBV24-1 and TRBJ2-5; 9 bases map to TRBD1. The V gene's germline CDR1 is KGHDR and CDR2 SFDVKD. CDR3 length: 16 amino acids.

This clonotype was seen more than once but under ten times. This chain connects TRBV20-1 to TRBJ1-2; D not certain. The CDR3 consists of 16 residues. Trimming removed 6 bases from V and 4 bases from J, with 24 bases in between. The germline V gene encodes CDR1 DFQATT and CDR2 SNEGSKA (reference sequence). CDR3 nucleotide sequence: TGCAGTGCCTCCGATTCGGTGCGGGGAGTGGGCTATGGCTACACCTTC. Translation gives CSASDSVRGVGYGYTF.

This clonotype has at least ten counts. The CDR3 sequence: CSADVRGKNSKQETQYF. The CDR3 DNA sequence: TGCAGCGCCGATGTGCGGGGGAAAAATAGCAAACAAGAGACCCAGTACTTC. The rearrangement links TRBV29-1 to TRBJ2-5, with TRBD2 matching 7 bases. The CDR3 sequence is 17 residues long. From germline, CDR1 is SQVTM and CDR2 ANQGSEA. V shed 7 bases and J 2 bases; nucleotides not matched to a gene: 19.

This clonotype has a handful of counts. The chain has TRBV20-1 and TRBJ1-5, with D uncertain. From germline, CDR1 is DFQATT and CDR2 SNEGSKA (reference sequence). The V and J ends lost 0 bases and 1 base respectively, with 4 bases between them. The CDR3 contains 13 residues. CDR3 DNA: TGCAGTGCTAGAGAGGGAAGCAATCAGCCCCAGCATTTT. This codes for CSAREGSNQPQHF.

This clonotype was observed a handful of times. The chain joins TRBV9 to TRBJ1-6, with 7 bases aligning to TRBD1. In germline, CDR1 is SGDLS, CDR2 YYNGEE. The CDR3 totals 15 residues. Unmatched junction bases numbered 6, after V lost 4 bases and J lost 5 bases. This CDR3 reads CASSPTGTDNSPLHF. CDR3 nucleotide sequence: TGTGCCAGCAGCCCAACCGGGACAGATAATTCACCCCTCCACTTT.